Sequencing of this TCR beta chain was carried out in a study of blood T cell repertoires in COVID-19. Study overall: Sites across the United States, Italy and Spain contributed samples from acute and convalescent COVID-19.

Germline assignment: CDR1 SNHLY and CDR2 FYNNEI. V lost 3 bases and J lost 3, with 6 bases in between. CDR3 length: 12 amino acids. The protocol was immunoSEQ multiplex PCR, while the TCRdb copy is restricted to in-frame clones and leaves out a portion. The repertoire has 260,000 or so clones, 83% of them found once; the top ten carry about 3.9%. Participants, about 18 to 90 years old, spanned about 26 US areas. Shortly before study entry, within 2 weeks, exposed participants had met a COVID-19 case. The sequence was obtained from a middle-aged woman who had been exposed to COVID-19. The sample comprised PBMCs or T cells enriched from blood (not recorded which). V is TRBV2 and J is TRBJ2-7; D ambiguous. CDR3 sequence: CASSDRNYEQYF. The CDR3 DNA sequence: TGTGCCAGCAGTGACAGAAACTACGAGCAGTACTTC.